This TCR beta chain is drawn from a study of CD8 T cells in ankylosing spondylitis. Study-wide results and limits: Existing reports had already noted some motif variants in reactive arthritis synovial fluid and blood.

To note about this clonotype: Its antigen is unidentified.

MiXCR, run by TCRdb on the 5' RACE reads, gives a single entry per CDR3 protein. The table lists about 160,000 distinct CDR3 sequences, around 18% of them singletons. The V and J ends lost 3 bases and 0 bases respectively, with 12 bases between them. The length of the CDR3 is 15 residues. CDR1 is MNHEY, CDR2 SMNVEV, per germline (reference sequence). The sequencing sample was made of blood, either unsorted or a sorted T cell fraction (not recorded which). The gene calls are TRBV27 and TRBJ2-7; D possibly matches TRBD1 or TRBD2 (5 bases each). This receptor was obtained from a male donor with ankylosing spondylitis or in good health (not recorded which). DNA of the CDR3: TGTGCCAGCAGTTTTACGGGACGGAGCTCCTACGAGCAGTACTTC. This codes for CASSFTGRSSYEQYF.